The following is a T cell receptor beta chain sequence with its context. TCRdb keeps only in-frame clones here, not all; method: immunoSEQ multiplex PCR. Of roughly 93,000 clones listed, approximately 89% were seen once; the top ten hold about 0.91%. The data derive from a study of T cell changes during pregnancy in multiple sclerosis. The CDR3 is made up of 13 amino acids. J gave up 5 bases and V 5 bases, and 5 bases lay outside the gene matches. Germline CDR1 is MGHDK and CDR2 is SYGVNS. This TCR came from a female donor with multiple sclerosis, enrolled in a pregnancy study. The sequenced sample was peripheral blood, obtained before pregnancy. This chain joins TRBV25-1 and TRBJ2-5; 7 bases line up with TRBD2. This CDR3 is CASSRLREETQYF. For the CDR3, the DNA is TGTGCCAGCAGTCGGTTGCGGGAGGAGACCCAGTACTTC.